A single sample is the source of the 3 T cell receptor beta chains below, sequenced in a study of post-analysis software for immune sequencing data. Study-wide results and limits: Four or five TRBV segments occurring more often in patients than controls included TRBV5-6, TRBV5-1 and TRBV20-1.

Every TCR beta cDNA library bore unique molecular identifiers. TCRdb re-analysed the PCR reads in MiXCR, keeping a single row per CDR3 protein. The top ten hold around 0.56% of the sample, which has hundreds of thousands of distinct CDR3 sequences, 25% to 30% seen once. These receptors lack a known antigen. Sequencing input: blood. These receptors were obtained from a girl aged 10-17 years with multiple sclerosis.

This clonotype was observed a few times. V and J are TRBV3-1 and TRBJ1-1; D is ambiguous. Germline assignment: CDR1 LGHDT and CDR2 YNNKEL (reference sequence). V was pared by 2 bases and J by 1 base, with 5 bases between. This CDR3 has 13 amino acids. The CDR3 here is CASSQRRNTEAFF. Here the CDR3 DNA reads TGTGCCAGCAGCCAAAGGAGGAACACTGAAGCTTTCTTT.

This clonotype was recorded only once. The V call is TRBV11-2, the J call TRBJ1-5, with D tentatively TRBD1 (5 bases). Germline-derived CDR1 and CDR2 are SGHAT and FQNNGV. The length of the CDR3 is 17 residues. With 0 bases removed from V and 0 bases from J, the gap between germline ends came to 12 bases. The CDR3 DNA follows: TGTGCCAGCAGCTTAGACGCAGGGAGATATAGCAATCAGCCCCAGCATTTT. Residues: CASSLDAGRYSNQPQHF.

As for this clonotype: Just one base apart from a much larger clone, this may be a read error. The chain uses TRBV4-3 and TRBJ2-1; 7 bases map to TRBD2. CDR1 is LGHNA, CDR2 YSLEER, per germline. This CDR3 is 15 amino acids long. The CDR3: CANSQGLAVYNEQFF. As DNA, the CDR3 is TGCGCCAACAGCCAAGGCCTAGCGGTCTACAATGAGCAGTTCTTC.